The source of this T cell receptor beta chain is a study of cytomegalovirus exposure and HLA in healthy donors. Study-wide findings and caveats: Accurate predictions that matched the HLA-A and HLA-B alleles of most subjects were reportedly made from TCR beta sequences.

With 60 Vbeta and 13 Jbeta primers, the PCR was carried out. This table comes from immunoSEQ multiplex PCR, and its TCRdb copy is limited to in-frame clones, with some not included. The profile shows about 67,000 clones, roughly nine tenths of them singletons. In the case of this clone: Its matching antigen is unknown.

This CDR3 region has 16 residues. Per germline, CDR1 LGHNA and CDR2 YNFKEQ. The trim removed 0 bases at V and 7 bases at J, leaving 6 bases unmatched. The chain recombines TRBV4-2 with TRBJ1-6, with 7 bases lining up with TRBD1. Input material: PBMCs. This receptor was taken from a woman in her 30s in good health and CMV-seropositive. CDR3 region: CASSQDVSTGNSPLHF. DNA for the CDR3: TGTGCCAGCAGCCAAGACGTCTCGACAGGGAATTCACCCCTCCACTTT.